The 18 T cell receptor beta chains given below trace back to one sample, sequenced in a study of beta chain features in type 1 diabetes. cDNA synthesis used the whole RNA isolate, giving expressed TCRB sequences. Clones were sequenced by immunoSEQ multiplex PCR, and TCRdb holds only the in-frame ones, with some missing. The repertoire holds some 180,000 clones, about 13% seen once, with about 0.58% in the top ten. The material sequenced was central memory CD4+ T cells from blood. Receptor source: a woman aged 18-29 years in good health.

A few counts support this clone. V and J are TRBV5-1 and TRBJ1-2, with D hard to call. Germline CDR1 reads SGHRS; CDR2 reads YFSETQ. The CDR3 has 16 residues. With 0 bases removed from V and 4 bases from J, the gap between germline ends came to 16 bases. CDR3 loop: CASSLDIREMGYGYTF. Written as DNA, the CDR3 is TGCGCCAGCAGCTTGGATATCCGGGAGATGGGCTATGGCTACACCTTC.

This clone appeared a few times. The rearrangement links TRBV4-2 to TRBJ2-7; D is possibly TRBD1 (6 bases). CDR1 is LGHNA, CDR2 YNFKEQ, per germline. This CDR3 is 14 amino acids long. V lost 0 bases, J lost 6 bases, and 12 bases lay in between. CDR3 amino acids: CASSQDTGWLEQYF. For the CDR3, the DNA is TGTGCCAGCAGCCAAGATACAGGGTGGCTCGAGCAGTACTTC.

This clone came up many times. The chain couples TRBV7-2 to TRBJ1-5; D unresolved. Germline V gene lookup returns CDR1 SGHTA and CDR2 FQGNSA. V lost 11 bases and J lost 7, with 12 bases in between. This CDR3 contains 11 residues. This chain's CDR3 is CAGKTWQPQHF. Here the CDR3 DNA reads TGTGCCGGCAAGACTTGGCAGCCCCAGCATTTT.

V usage is TRBV28 and J usage is TRBJ2-2; 10 nucleotides align to TRBD2. Germline-derived CDR1 and CDR2 are MDHEN and SYDVKM. After removal of 5 bases from V and 7 bases from J, the junction contained 7 bases not matched to a gene. This CDR3 has 15 amino acids. The DNA for the CDR3 is TGTGCCAGCAGTCTTGGGGCTAGCGGGGGCGGGGAGCTGTTTTTT. This encodes CASSLGASGGGELFF.

This clone was found a few times. The chain recombines TRBV10-1 with TRBJ2-7, with 7 bases lining up with TRBD1. V shed 7 bases and J 1 base; nucleotides not matched to a gene: 13. The CDR3 contains 16 residues. The germline CDR1 and CDR2 sequences are WNHNN and SYGVQD (reference sequence). The CDR3 spells CASNGTPKGQSYEQYF. The CDR3 DNA follows: TGCGCCAGCAACGGAACCCCTAAGGGACAGTCCTACGAGCAGTACTTC.

The rearrangement links TRBV6-1 to TRBJ2-7; TRBD2 matches at 10 bases. The CDR3 consists of 14 residues. The J segment lost 4 bases and the V segment lost 3 bases, leaving 3 bases of the junction unmatched. The V gene's germline CDR1 is MNHNS and CDR2 SASEGT. CDR3 region: CASSDSGRIYEQYF. DNA of the CDR3: TGTGCCAGCAGTGATAGCGGGAGGATATACGAGCAGTACTTC.

V is TRBV28 and J is TRBJ1-2; D not resolved. V dropped 5 bases and J dropped 4 bases, with 8 bases sitting between them. In germline, CDR1 is MDHEN, CDR2 SYDVKM. The length of the CDR3 is 12 residues. CDR3 amino acids: CASSPTFYGYTF. DNA of the CDR3: TGTGCCAGCAGTCCCACATTCTATGGCTACACCTTC.

DNA of the CDR3: TGTGCCAGCAGCTTGGGAGGTGGACTAGCGATGATCACAGATACGCAGTATTTT. Residues: CASSLGGGLAMITDTQYF. V is TRBV5-4 and J is TRBJ2-3; 9 positions match TRBD2. Germline V lookup: CDR1 SGHNT, CDR2 YYREEE (reference sequence). CDR3 length: 18 amino acids. V dropped 0 bases and J dropped 2; count of bases not matched to a gene: 10.

The chain uses TRBV7-2 and TRBJ2-2, with unresolved D. V was pared by 0 bases and J by 2 bases, with 7 bases between. CDR3 size: 15 residues. CDR1 and CDR2 (germline): SGHTA, FQGNSA. For the CDR3, the DNA is TGTGCCAGCAGCTTAGCGAATACAAACACCGGGGAGCTGTTTTTT. It yields the protein CASSLANTNTGELFF.

There are a few counts of this clone. The same CDR3 arises from other DNA sequences in this sample as well. This sequence joins TRBV7-9 and TRBJ2-7, with unresolved D. Germline V gene data show CDR1 as SEHNR and CDR2 as FQNEAQ (reference sequence). Trimming took 5 bases from V and 1 from J, leaving 3 bases between them. The CDR3 totals 11 residues. CDR3 sequence: CASSLSYEQYF. The CDR3 DNA follows: TGTGCCAGCAGCCTATCCTACGAGCAGTACTTC.

This chain connects TRBV4-3 to TRBJ2-3; 12 nucleotides match TRBD2. Germline-derived CDR1 and CDR2 are LGHNA and YSLEER. Trimming removed 0 bases from V and 12 bases from J; junction bases left unmatched: 1. This CDR3 has 13 residues. This CDR3 reads CASSQETSGSQYF. CDR3 in DNA: TGCGCCAGCAGCCAAGAGACTAGCGGGAGTCAGTATTTT.

V is TRBV28 and J is TRBJ1-5, with D perhaps matching TRBD1 (5 bases). The germline V and J ends were trimmed by 2 bases and 3 bases, with 8 bases remaining between them. Germline V lookup: CDR1 MDHEN, CDR2 SYDVKM. The CDR3 runs to 14 residues. This CDR3 reads CASSLIRDNQPQHF. CDR3 sequence (DNA): TGTGCCAGCAGTTTAATCAGGGACAATCAGCCCCAGCATTTT.

There are a few counts of this clone. The rearrangement uses TRBV6-5 and TRBJ2-1; perhaps TRBD2 as D (5 bases). The CDR3 is made up of 14 amino acids. The V end lost 6 bases, the J end lost 8 bases, and 17 bases lay between the germline ends. Looked up from germline, CDR1 is MNHEY and CDR2 is SVGAGI. The chain's CDR3 is CASRETTRIYEQFF. In DNA, the CDR3 is TGTGCCAGCAGGGAGACTACAAGGATCTATGAGCAGTTCTTC.

This clone occurred many times. V is TRBV28 and J is TRBJ2-1; 12 bases are shared with TRBD2. The CDR3 has 15 residues. Losses at the gene ends were 5 bases for V and 8 bases for J; bases not matched to a gene: 7. The germline gives CDR1 MDHEN, CDR2 SYDVKM. Here the CDR3 reads CASSLTSGRFHEQFF. Written as DNA, the CDR3 is TGTGCCAGCAGTCTTACTAGCGGGAGGTTCCATGAGCAGTTCTTC.

V gene TRBV9 combines with J gene TRBJ2-1; D is undetermined. The CDR3 contains 15 residues. The germline V gene has CDR1 SGDLS and CDR2 YYNGEE. V was pared by 2 bases and J by 4 bases, with 13 bases between. CDR3 amino acids: CASSVTLNPYNEQFF. CDR3 bases: TGTGCCAGCAGCGTCACCCTAAACCCGTACAATGAGCAGTTCTTC.

The V call is TRBV7-9, the J call TRBJ1-4, with D uncertain. With 4 bases removed from V and 5 bases from J, the gap between germline ends came to 14 bases. The CDR3 is made up of 15 amino acids. The germline V gene has CDR1 SEHNR and CDR2 FQNEAQ (reference sequence). The CDR3 sequence is CASSSAGRSNEKLFF. In nucleotides, the CDR3 is TGTGCCAGCAGCTCCGCGGGCCGGAGCAATGAAAAACTGTTTTTT.

This clone appeared a few times. The genes are TRBV30 and TRBJ2-3, with 8 bases lining up with TRBD2. This CDR3 has 14 residues. CDR1 is GTSNPN, CDR2 SVGIG, per germline (reference sequence). The ends lost 2 bases at V and 5 bases at J; junction bases unmatched: 6. CDR3 in DNA: TGTGCCTGGAGTCAGCGGGAGTTGAGAGATACGCAGTATTTT. Translated: CAWSQRELRDTQYF.

This clone was picked up a small number of times. The chain joins TRBV5-1 to TRBJ2-7, with a weak D call TRBD1 (5 bases). Germline V gene sequence: CDR1 SGHRS, CDR2 YFSETQ. Trimming shortened V by 5 bases and J by 6 bases, and 9 bases separated the two germline ends. The CDR3 is made up of 11 amino acids. CDR3 in DNA: TGCGCCAGCAGTTTCCAGGGCGAGCAGTACTTC. Protein sequence: CASSFQGEQYF.